One sample yielded the 17 T cell receptor beta chains listed below, sequenced in a study of cytomegalovirus exposure and HLA in healthy donors. 60 Vbeta and 13 Jbeta primers were used in PCR. The assay was immunoSEQ multiplex PCR, and TCRdb's table has in-frame clones only and misses some. The sample contains approximately 100,000 clones, less than 10% of which appear only once. Sequencing input: PBMCs. The receptor set was obtained from a man aged 45 to 65 in good health and CMV-seropositive.

This clone occurred a few times. The rearrangement links TRBV5-1 to TRBJ1-1; D unresolved. Trimming took off 4 bases at V and 1 base at J, with 17 bases between the two ends. Germline assignment: CDR1 SGHRS and CDR2 YFSETQ. The CDR3 contains 16 residues. This CDR3 is CASSRTTSEPNTEAFF. The CDR3 DNA reads TGCGCCAGCAGCCGTACAACCTCAGAACCGAACACTGAAGCTTTCTTT.

The rearrangement joins TRBV25-1 to TRBJ1-3; D is uncertain. Trimming stripped 5 bases from V and 0 bases from J, with 8 bases between. Germline assignment: CDR1 MGHDK and CDR2 SYGVNS. The CDR3 covers 14 residues. In nucleotides, the CDR3 is TGTGCCAGCAGTCAAGCCTCCTCTGGAAACACCATATATTTT. It codes for CASSQASSGNTIYF.

The V call is TRBV27, the J call TRBJ1-2, with D perhaps matching TRBD1 (5 bases). Trimming removed 6 bases at V and 2 bases at J, with 16 bases between. The CDR3 is made up of 15 amino acids. Per the germline V gene, CDR1 is MNHEY and CDR2 is SMNVEV (reference sequence). The CDR3 DNA reads TGTGCCAGCAGGCGAGGAGGGGAGGGGAACTATGGCTACACCTTC. As protein: CASRRGGEGNYGYTF.

This clone was picked up a small number of times. The genes are TRBV2 and TRBJ2-2; the match to TRBD1 covers 7 bases. With 6 bases clipped from V and 6 bases from J, the junction kept 7 bases outside the gene matches. CDR1 is SNHLY and CDR2 is FYNNEI in the germline V gene. The CDR3 has 14 residues. The chain's CDR3 is CASRGDRKSGELFF. The CDR3, as DNA: TGTGCCAGCAGGGGGGACAGAAAATCCGGGGAGCTGTTTTTT.

This chain links TRBV28 with TRBJ2-7; the D is unclear. Germline CDR1 MDHEN, CDR2 SYDVKM. Trimming left V 6 bases short and J 4 bases short, with 13 bases between. The CDR3 extends over 13 amino acids. CDR3 loop: CASSPSAGYEQYF. CDR3 sequence (DNA): TGTGCCAGCAGCCCTAGTGCCGGTTACGAGCAGTACTTC.

Only a few counts were recorded for this clone. This rearrangement joins TRBV21-1 to TRBJ1-5. TRBV21-1 is noted as a pseudogene. The CDR3 length is 13 residues. The CDR3 DNA sequence: TGTGCCAGCACCCGGGTCAGTAACCAGCCCCAGCATTTT. This encodes CASTRVSNQPQHF.

This chain connects TRBV15 to TRBJ2-7, with D perhaps TRBD2 (6 bases). Germline loops: CDR1 LNHNV, CDR2 YYDKDF (reference sequence). The CDR3 has 16 amino acids. V lost 3 bases, J lost 0 bases, and 15 bases lay in between. The CDR3 nucleotides read TGTGCCACCAGCAGCACGGATACCGGGAGCTCCTACGAGCAGTACTTC. Its translation is CATSSTDTGSSYEQYF.

V and J are TRBV4-1 and TRBJ1-4; TRBD1 might be the D (6 bases). The CDR3 is 16 amino acids. The germline V gene encodes CDR1 MGHRA and CDR2 YSYEKL. The germline V and J ends were trimmed by 5 bases and 0 bases, with 13 bases remaining between them. The CDR3: CASSKGGSPTNEKLFF. The CDR3 DNA is TGCGCCAGCAGCAAGGGGGGGTCCCCAACTAATGAAAAACTGTTTTTT.

As concerns this clone: Its ends do not fully match the called genes, so a read error is possible. The gene calls are TRBV27 and TRBJ2-7; TRBD2 might be the D (5 bases). CDR1 and CDR2 (germline): MNHEY, SMNVEV (reference sequence). The CDR3 is 15 amino acids. CDR3 in amino acids: CASRCPGKNSHEQYF. For the CDR3, the DNA is TGTGCCAGCAGGTGCCCGGGAAAAAACTCCCACGAGCAGTACTTC.

This clone was picked up a small number of times. The V gene is TRBV28, the J gene TRBJ2-5, with TRBD2 matching 8 bases. With the DNA end fitting TRBJ2-7 better, the J assignment may be wrong. This CDR3 region has 17 residues. Per the germline V gene, CDR1 is MDHEN and CDR2 is SYDVKM. CDR3 residues: CASSSPKIAGTPYEQYF. The DNA for the CDR3 is TGTGCCAGCAGTTCTCCGAAGATAGCGGGAACGCCTTACGAGCAGTACTTC.

V is TRBV27 and J is TRBJ2-3, with TRBD1 as a possible D gene (6 bases). CDR1 is MNHEY, CDR2 SMNVEV, per germline (reference sequence). The CDR3 sequence is 14 residues long. Between the trimmed V and J ends, which lost 8 bases and 0 bases, there was a span of 12 bases. The CDR3 nucleotides read TGTGCCAGCGGCGAGACAGGTAGCACAGATACGCAGTATTTT. Translated, it gives CASGETGSTDTQYF.

The chain uses TRBV7-6 and TRBJ2-1, with D maybe TRBD1 (5 bases). The CDR3 length is 21 residues. Germline V gene lookup returns CDR1 SGHVS and CDR2 FNYEAQ. Trimming removed 1 base from V and 3 bases from J, with 28 bases in between. CDR3 DNA sequence: TGTGCCAGCAGCTTAGAGCCCCCCGACAGAACTCGAAATTCTTTCTACAATGAGCAGTTCTTC. Translating gives CASSLEPPDRTRNSFYNEQFF.

The chain links TRBV27 to TRBJ2-2; TRBD1 agrees at 8 bases. The CDR3 contains 16 residues. V shed 6 bases, J shed 2 bases, and the junction held 8 bases outside the gene matches. Germline CDR1 is MNHEY and CDR2 is SMNVEV (reference sequence). CDR3 loop: CASSHRTGINTGELFF. DNA for the CDR3: TGTGCCAGCAGCCACAGGACAGGGATCAACACCGGGGAGCTGTTTTTT.

This clone came up a few times. The chain has TRBV28 and TRBJ2-7; D unresolved. V lost 2 bases and J 3 bases, leaving 8 bases between the germline ends. In germline, CDR1 is MDHEN, CDR2 SYDVKM. This CDR3 has 13 residues. The CDR3 region is CASSLDRGYEQYF. The CDR3 coding sequence is TGTGCCAGCAGTTTAGATCGCGGCTACGAGCAGTACTTC.

This chain joins TRBV6-6 and TRBJ2-5; possible D gene TRBD1, 6 bases. Germline V gene data show CDR1 as MNHNY and CDR2 as SVGAGI (reference sequence). The CDR3 totals 14 residues. V lost 2 bases and J lost 1, with 8 bases in between. CDR3 residues: CASSYGGGQETQYF. The CDR3 nucleotides read TGTGCCAGCAGTTACGGGGGCGGCCAAGAGACCCAGTACTTC.

The rearrangement joins TRBV5-4 to TRBJ2-1; 8 bases are shared with TRBD1. Germline-derived CDR1 and CDR2 are SGHNT and YYREEE (reference sequence). The trim removed 3 bases at V and 9 bases at J, leaving 11 bases unmatched. CDR3 length: 15 residues. The CDR3 sequence: CASSSPGRGLGEQFF. The CDR3 region has the DNA TGTGCCAGCAGCTCCCCGGGCAGGGGGCTAGGTGAGCAGTTCTTC.

The chain couples TRBV5-6 to TRBJ1-3; a weak D match, TRBD1 (6 bases). V dropped 4 bases and J dropped 0 bases, with 11 bases sitting between them. Germline CDR1 and CDR2: SGHDT and YYEEEE. CDR3 length: 15 residues. CDR3 residues: CASSPLDSSGNTIYF. The CDR3 coding sequence is TGTGCCAGCAGCCCCCTGGACAGCTCTGGAAACACCATATATTTT.